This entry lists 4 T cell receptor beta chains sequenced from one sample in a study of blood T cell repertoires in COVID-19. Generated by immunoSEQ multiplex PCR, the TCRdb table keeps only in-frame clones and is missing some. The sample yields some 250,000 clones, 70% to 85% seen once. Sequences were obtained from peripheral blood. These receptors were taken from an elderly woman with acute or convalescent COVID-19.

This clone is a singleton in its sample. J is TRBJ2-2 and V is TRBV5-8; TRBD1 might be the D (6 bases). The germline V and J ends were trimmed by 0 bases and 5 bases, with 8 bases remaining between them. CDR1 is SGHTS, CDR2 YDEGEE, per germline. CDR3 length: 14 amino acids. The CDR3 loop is CASSLGQVTGELFF. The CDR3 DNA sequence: TGTGCCAGCAGCTTGGGACAGGTGACCGGGGAGCTGTTTTTT. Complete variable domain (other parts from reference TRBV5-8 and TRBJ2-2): EAGVTQSPTHLIKTRGQQATLRCSPISGHTSVYWYQQALGLGLQFLLWYDEGEERNRGNFPPRFSGRQFPNYSSELNVNALELEDSALYLCASSLGQVTGELFFGEGSRLTVL.

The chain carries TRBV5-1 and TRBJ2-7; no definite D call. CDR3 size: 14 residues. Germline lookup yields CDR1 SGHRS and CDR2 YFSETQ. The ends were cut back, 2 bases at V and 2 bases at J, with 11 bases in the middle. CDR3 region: CASSFAGGPYEQYF. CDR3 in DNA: TGCGCCAGCAGCTTTGCTGGCGGTCCCTACGAGCAGTACTTC.

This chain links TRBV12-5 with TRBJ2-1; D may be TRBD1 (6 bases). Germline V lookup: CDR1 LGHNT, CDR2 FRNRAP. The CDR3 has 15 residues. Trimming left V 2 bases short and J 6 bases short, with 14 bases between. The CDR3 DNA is TGTGCTAGTGGTTTGTCCACAGGGTGGGTCAATGAGCAGTTCTTC. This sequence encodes CASGLSTGWVNEQFF.

In DNA form, the CDR3 reads TGTGCCAGCAGTGAAAGGGGACAGGCGGTAGATGGCTACACCTTC. It codes for CASSERGQAVDGYTF. J is TRBJ1-2 and V is TRBV2, with 8 positions matching TRBD1. The junction had 8 bases not matched to a gene; V was cut back by 2 bases and J by 6 bases. Germline assignment: CDR1 SNHLY and CDR2 FYNNEI. The CDR3 consists of 15 residues. Full variable domain (remainder filled in from reference TRBV2 and TRBJ1-2): EPEVTQTPSHQVTQMGQEVILRCVPISNHLYFYWYRQILGQKVEFLVSFYNNEISEKSEIFDDQFSVERPDGSNFTLKIRSTKLEDSAMYFCASSERGQAVDGYTFGSGTRLTVV.